This T cell receptor (beta chain) was recovered during a study of T cells in Graves' hyperthyroidism and ophthalmopathy. Ophthalmopathy patients had Clinical Activity Score at least 3, NOSPECS grade at least 4, duration under 3 months. V lost 0 bases to trimming and J lost 8 bases, with 11 bases between them. This CDR3 has 14 residues. CDR1 ENHRY and CDR2 SYGVKD come from the germline V gene. RNA transcripts yielded amplified TCR beta CDR3 regions. The TCR CDR3 was amplified in a first-round RT-PCR using the HTBI primer set. A single record per CDR3 protein comes from TCRdb applying MiXCR to the multiplex PCR reads. The sample shows roughly 520,000 distinct CDR3 sequences, 24% of them seen only once. This clonotype was recorded at least ten times.

V is TRBV10-3 and J is TRBJ2-4; tentative D call: TRBD1 (6 bases). This receptor was obtained from a woman in her twenties or thirties with Graves' ophthalmopathy. Sequenced material: blood. CDR3 loop: CAISESTGRDIQYF. Written as DNA, the CDR3 is TGTGCCATCAGTGAGTCAACAGGGCGGGACATTCAGTACTTC.